One sample yielded the 32 T cell receptor beta chains listed below, sequenced in a study of control samples from healthy donors and cancer patients. Libraries were prepared by immunoSEQ multiplex PCR; TCRdb keeps only in-frame clonotypes and omits some of them. The sample shows fewer than 200,000 clones, 90% to 95% of them seen only once. The material sequenced was blood. The source of these receptors is a man aged 18 to 30 in good health.

This clone was counted once. This sequence joins TRBV18 and TRBJ1-1, with D tentatively TRBD1 (5 bases). With 2 bases removed from V and 6 bases from J, the gap between germline ends came to 10 bases. CDR1 and CDR2 (germline): KGHSH, LQKENI. The CDR3 has 13 residues. The CDR3 reads CASSPGGGSEAFF. DNA of the CDR3: TGTGCCAGCTCACCAGGGGGAGGGTCTGAAGCTTTCTTT.

The gene calls are TRBV18 and TRBJ1-6; possibly TRBD1 for D (5 bases). Trimming cost V 2 bases and J 6 bases, with 8 bases left between them. The CDR3 consists of 14 residues. Germline CDR1 KGHSH, CDR2 LQKENI. CDR3: CASSPNGANSPLHF. The CDR3 DNA sequence: TGTGCCAGCTCACCAAACGGGGCTAATTCACCCCTCCACTTT.

The chain carries TRBV6-5 and TRBJ2-5; TRBD1 might be the D (5 bases). CDR3 size: 15 residues. The germline V gene encodes CDR1 MNHEY and CDR2 SVGAGI. V gave up 6 bases and J gave up 1 base, with 15 bases separating them. CDR3 sequence reads: CASRRNTGVQETQYF. Here the CDR3 DNA reads TGTGCCAGCAGGCGAAATACAGGTGTCCAAGAGACCCAGTACTTC.

This clone was seen just once. The V gene is TRBV6-5, the J gene TRBJ1-5; D ambiguous. Germline assignment: CDR1 MNHEY and CDR2 SVGAGI. CDR3 length: 15 amino acids. Trimming shortened V by 6 bases and J by 1 base, and 13 bases separated the two germline ends. The CDR3 DNA reads TGTGCCAGCAGAAACCACCCGGGCAGCAATCAGCCCCAGCATTTT. Protein product: CASRNHPGSNQPQHF.

This chain connects TRBV30 to TRBJ1-3, with D perhaps TRBD1 (6 bases). Deletions cut 5 bases from V and 0 bases from J, with 8 bases between. Germline values: CDR1 GTSNPN, CDR2 SVGIG (reference sequence). CDR3 length: 13 amino acids. CDR3 coding DNA: TGTGCCTGGGGACAGAACTCTGGAAACACCATATATTTT. The encoded protein is CAWGQNSGNTIYF. Supplemented by reference TRBV30 and TRBJ1-3, the full variable domain reads SQTIHQWPATLVQPVGSPLSLECTVEGTSNPNLYWYRQAAGRGLQLLFYSVGIGQISSEVPQNLSASRPQDRQFILSSKKLLLSDSGFYLCAWGQNSGNTIYFGEGSWLTVV.

This rearrangement joins TRBV4-2 to TRBJ1-5; unclear D gene. This CDR3 spans 16 amino acids. Germline values: CDR1 LGHNA, CDR2 YNFKEQ. Trimming stripped 3 bases from V and 3 bases from J, with 15 bases between. The CDR3 nucleotides read TGTGCCAGCAGCCATGACGGCAGGACCAACAATCAGCCCCAGCATTTT. As protein: CASSHDGRTNNQPQHF.

CDR3 in DNA: TGTGCCAGCAGCTTGGTCAAGGGGGCGGACGGCTACACCTTC. Translated, it gives CASSLVKGADGYTF. The chain combines TRBV5-5 with TRBJ1-2; 7 bases agree with TRBD1. Germline V gene sequence: CDR1 SGHKS, CDR2 YYEKEE (reference sequence). V trimming: 0 bases; J trimming: 8 bases; junction bases outside the gene matches: 7. This CDR3 comprises 14 residues.

The chain has TRBV5-4 and TRBJ2-7, with D possibly TRBD2 on 6 matching bases. The V gene lost 4 bases and the J gene lost 3 bases, with 11 bases spanning the gap. Germline CDR1 and CDR2: SGHNT and YYREEE (reference sequence). There are 13 residues in the CDR3. CDR3 nucleotides: TGTGCCAGCAGCCCGGGAGTAGGCTACGAGCAGTACTTC. Translation gives CASSPGVGYEQYF.

This clone has only one observation. One junction end does not reproduce the germline sequence, and a read error may be involved. The sample has other DNA sequences that encode this CDR3 too. The rearrangement joins TRBV19 to TRBJ1-4; 10 bases agree with TRBD1. The CDR3 runs 15 residues. Germline lookup yields CDR1 LNHDA and CDR2 SQIVND (reference sequence). The CDR3 loop is CASSRTGGTREKLFF. CDR3 sequence (DNA): TGTGCCAGCAGTAGGACAGGGGGTACTAGGGAAAAACTGTTTTTT.

The chain is built from TRBV7-6 and TRBJ2-7; either TRBD1 or TRBD2 may fit D (5 bases each). CDR3 length equals 14 residues. CDR1 SGHVS and CDR2 FNYEAQ come from the germline V gene. V was trimmed by 4 bases and J by 2 bases, leaving 12 bases between them. For the CDR3, the DNA is TGTGCCAGCAGCTCCGGGACGGCCACCTACGAGCAGTACTTC. Translated, it gives CASSSGTATYEQYF.

The chain carries TRBV6-5 and TRBJ1-4; D unclear. Germline CDR1 MNHEY, CDR2 SVGAGI. This CDR3 region has 14 residues. Trimming shortened V by 2 bases and J by 3 bases, and 7 bases separated the two germline ends. CDR3 sequence: CASSYGRANEKLFF. The CDR3 DNA follows: TGTGCCAGCAGTTACGGAAGAGCTAATGAAAAACTGTTTTTT.

The chain recombines TRBV3-1 (or the pseudogene TRBV3-2) with TRBJ2-2, with no clear D. V lost 5 bases and J 4 bases, leaving 5 bases between the germline ends. Germline-derived CDR1 and CDR2 are LGHDT and YNNKEL (reference sequence). This CDR3 comprises 12 residues. This CDR3 is CASSYVTGELFF. The CDR3 DNA is TGTGCCAGCAGCTATGTCACCGGGGAGCTGTTTTTT.

The chain has TRBV5-5 and TRBJ2-7, with a tentative D call TRBD2 (6 bases). This CDR3 comprises 19 residues. Trimming pared 1 base from V and 3 bases from J, leaving 26 bases between. CDR1 and CDR2 (germline): SGHKS, YYEKEE (reference sequence). As DNA, the CDR3 is TGTGCCAGCAGCTTGTCGGTACCGGGACTCAGACTGGCGATCTACGAGCAGTACTTC. It translates to CASSLSVPGLRLAIYEQYF.

This CDR3 reads CATSDPGTTEQFF. The DNA of the CDR3 is TGTGCCACCAGTGACCCGGGGACGACGGAGCAGTTCTTC. The chain recombines TRBV24-1 with TRBJ2-1; TRBD1 or TRBD2 may be the D gene (5 bases each). Germline V CDR1 and CDR2: KGHDR, SFDVKD. V lost 4 bases, J lost 10 bases, and 13 bases lay in between. This CDR3 contains 13 residues.

This rearrangement joins TRBV10-2 to TRBJ2-3, with D unresolved. V dropped 8 bases and J dropped 5 bases, with 17 bases sitting between them. This CDR3 has 14 amino acids. CDR1 is WSHSY, CDR2 SAAADI, per germline. CDR3 in DNA: TGCGCCAGCTCCGAAGTGGCACTGGTAGATACGCAGTATTTT. This encodes CASSEVALVDTQYF.

The V gene is TRBV4-1, the J gene TRBJ2-3, with 16 bases that match TRBD2. The germline V gene encodes CDR1 MGHRA and CDR2 YSYEKL. The CDR3 covers 19 residues. The V and J ends lost 2 bases and 2 bases, in that order; junction bases with no gene match: 7. The CDR3 sequence is CASSQSVGTSGGATDTQYF. CDR3 nucleotides: TGCGCCAGCAGCCAATCTGTCGGGACTAGCGGGGGGGCCACAGATACGCAGTATTTT.

The chain is built from TRBV9 and TRBJ2-2; no definite D call. From germline, CDR1 is SGDLS and CDR2 YYNGEE. V was shortened by 0 bases and J by 7 bases, with 10 bases between the two germline ends. This CDR3 is 14 amino acids long. CDR3 loop: CASSVVAYGGELFF. CDR3 DNA: TGTGCCAGCAGCGTAGTGGCTTATGGCGGGGAGCTGTTTTTT.

The genes are TRBV30 and TRBJ1-6, with 7 bases identical to TRBD1. The CDR3 extends over 14 amino acids. Germline V gene data show CDR1 as GTSNPN and CDR2 as SVGIG (reference sequence). The V and J ends lost 3 bases and 5 bases, in that order; junction bases with no gene match: 4. The DNA for the CDR3 is TGTGCCTGGAGCGCCGGGACAGATAATTCACCCCTCCACTTT. Protein product: CAWSAGTDNSPLHF.

The V gene is TRBV2, the J gene TRBJ2-3; TRBD1 or TRBD2 may be the D gene (5 bases each). The CDR3 has 13 amino acids. The V gene's germline CDR1 is SNHLY and CDR2 FYNNEI. Trimming pared 8 bases from V and 2 bases from J, leaving 11 bases between. CDR3 protein: CASEVGVTDTQYF. In nucleotides, the CDR3 is TGTGCCAGCGAGGTGGGGGTCACAGATACGCAGTATTTT.

On this clone: At one of its ends the junction is not consistent with the germline gene, which may arise from a read error. This chain links TRBV2 with TRBJ1-1; D uncertain. The germline gives CDR1 SNHLY, CDR2 FYNNEI. The CDR3 has 13 amino acids. For the CDR3, the DNA is TGTGCCAGCAGCGAAGGGAAGGAGGATGAAGCTTTCTTT. Protein product: CASSEGKEDEAFF.

The chain combines TRBV13 with TRBJ1-2; 7 nucleotides agree with TRBD1. The length of the CDR3 is 18 residues. Germline V gene sequence: CDR1 PRHDT, CDR2 FYEKMQ (reference sequence). V lost 2 bases and J lost 8; bases outside the gene matches: 20. The CDR3 here is CASSLTSKYLGQNGGYTF. The CDR3, as DNA: TGTGCCAGCAGCTTAACTTCTAAATACCTGGGACAGAATGGGGGCTACACCTTC.

This clone has a single count. The chain recombines TRBV6-4 with TRBJ1-5; D remains unclear. Trimming cost V 2 bases and J 2 bases, with 7 bases left between them. The germline V gene encodes CDR1 MRHNA and CDR2 SNTAGT. This CDR3 comprises 14 residues. The CDR3 nucleotides are TGTGCCAGCAGTGACAGGGCGGGCAATCAGCCCCAGCATTTT. Translation gives CASSDRAGNQPQHF.

This chain uses TRBV9 with TRBJ1-5, with D perhaps TRBD1 (5 bases). The V end lost 6 bases, the J end lost 5 bases, and 33 bases lay between the germline ends. The germline CDR1 and CDR2 sequences are SGDLS and YYNGEE. The length of the CDR3 is 20 residues. CDR3 in DNA: TGTGCCAGCACCCATGGCCGGGGGGAGCAGGAGGGAGAAGGGGATCAGCCCCAGCATTTT. This translates into CASTHGRGEQEGEGDQPQHF.

This chain joins TRBV24-1 and TRBJ1-5; D possibly corresponds to TRBD1 (5 bases). The germline V and J ends were trimmed by 5 bases and 1 base, with 8 bases remaining between them. CDR1 is KGHDR and CDR2 is SFDVKD in the germline V gene. There are 14 residues in the CDR3. The DNA of the CDR3 is TGTGCCACCAGTGCGAGGGACAGCAATCAGCCCCAGCATTTT. Encoded protein: CATSARDSNQPQHF.

V usage is TRBV6-5 and J usage is TRBJ1-6, with a tentative D call TRBD1 (6 bases). V lost 5 bases to trimming and J lost 6 bases, with 11 bases between them. The CDR3 totals 14 residues. Germline values: CDR1 MNHEY, CDR2 SVGAGI. The CDR3 bases are TGTGCCAGCAGTACCGGGACACTTAATTCACCCCTCCACTTT. This codes for CASSTGTLNSPLHF.

This clone was detected a few times. Since no conserved phenylalanine or tryptophan closes the CDR3, a read error is the likely cause. It is unclear where the CDR3 begins or ends on the DNA, so no DNA is shown, and the CDR3 is as TCRdb lists it. This chain uses TRBV6-6 with TRBJ2-7; the table's TRBD2 call for D was not verified on the DNA. The CDR3 has 9 residues if both end residues are counted. CDR1 and CDR2 from the germline V gene are MNHNY and SVGAGI (reference sequence). CDR3 sequence reads: CASSSDGDS.

This clone is a singleton in its sample. The gene calls are TRBV29-1 and TRBJ2-3; no clear D. The germline V and J ends were trimmed by 1 base and 0 bases, with 5 bases remaining between them. The CDR3 totals 13 residues. In germline, CDR1 is SQVTM, CDR2 ANQGSEA. CDR3 in amino acids: CSVEGLSTDTQYF. CDR3 bases: TGCAGCGTTGAAGGACTTAGCACAGATACGCAGTATTTT.

The CDR3: CASRPEPNLGEAFF. The CDR3 nucleotides read TGTGCCAGCAGGCCGGAGCCCAACTTGGGTGAAGCTTTCTTT. The chain is built from TRBV6-5 and TRBJ1-1; D is unresolved. Germline-derived CDR1 and CDR2 are MNHEY and SVGAGI. The V and J ends lost 6 bases and 7 bases respectively, with 18 bases between them. This CDR3 is 14 amino acids long.

The CDR3 is CATSDFPETGELFF. In nucleotides, the CDR3 is TGTGCCACCAGTGATTTTCCGGAAACCGGGGAGCTGTTTTTT. The chain carries TRBV24-1 and TRBJ2-2; D not resolved. V lost 1 base to trimming and J lost 5 bases, with 7 bases between them. From germline, CDR1 is KGHDR and CDR2 SFDVKD. This CDR3 is 14 amino acids long.

The V gene is TRBV19, the J gene TRBJ2-1; D is unresolved. The CDR3 is made up of 11 amino acids. Trimming shortened V by 6 bases and J by 4 bases, and 4 bases separated the two germline ends. Germline-derived CDR1 and CDR2 are LNHDA and SQIVND (reference sequence). The CDR3 reads CASRGYNEQFF. In DNA form, the CDR3 reads TGTGCCAGTAGGGGATACAATGAGCAGTTCTTC.

The rearrangement joins TRBV5-1 to TRBJ2-7; TRBD2 agrees at 9 bases. With V trimmed by 0 bases and J by 2 bases, 6 bases remained unmatched. Per germline, CDR1 SGHRS and CDR2 YFSETQ. This CDR3 contains 16 residues. CDR3 bases: TGCGCCAGCAGCTTGGCGGAAGCGGGGGGCACCTACGAGCAGTACTTC. Residues: CASSLAEAGGTYEQYF.

The CDR3 DNA reads TGTGCCTGGAGGAGGGGGGGCACAGATACGCAGTATTTT. The encoded protein is CAWRRGGTDTQYF. The chain couples TRBV30 to TRBJ2-3; D may be TRBD1 or TRBD2 (6 bases each). Germline V gene data show CDR1 as GTSNPN and CDR2 as SVGIG (reference sequence). V was pared by 3 bases and J by 1 base, with 8 bases between. This CDR3 comprises 13 residues. The full variable domain, completed using reference TRBV30 and TRBJ2-3, is SQTIHQWPATLVQPVGSPLSLECTVEGTSNPNLYWYRQAAGRGLQLLFYSVGIGQISSEVPQNLSASRPQDRQFILSSKKLLLSDSGFYLCAWRRGGTDTQYFGPGTRLTVL.